This TCR beta chain comes out of a study of OX40 agonist ivuxolimab in advanced cancers. Study findings and constraints: No determination was made of the antigen specificity of the expanded peripheral T cells. Low normalized T-cell clonal expansion also characterized some of the nonresponders. Averaging showed that CD8+ T cells had more expanded clones than CD4+ did. CD4+ and CD8+ T cells in blood underwent clonal expansion by week 6 at 0.1 to 3.0 mg/kg.

This CDR3 spans 11 amino acids. The germline CDR1 and CDR2 sequences are LNHDA and SQIVND (reference sequence). Deletions cut 3 bases from V and 7 bases from J, with 6 bases between. Sequencing used immunoSEQ multiplex PCR; TCRdb keeps in-frame clones, though not all of them. This table has some 72,000 clones, roughly 92% appearing once. Turning to this clone: Its target is unknown.

The sample in question was CD4+ or CD8+ T cells sorted from blood, obtained in a trial of the OX40 agonist ivuxolimab. The sequence came from an adult with an advanced solid tumor such as melanoma, head and neck, liver or kidney cancer. The J gene is TRBJ1-1, the V gene TRBV19; D not certain. For the CDR3, the DNA is TGTGCCAGTAGTATGGGCGTTGAAGCTTTCTTT. Amino acids: CASSMGVEAFF.